The clone carrying this TCR beta chain has only a few counts. The target antigen is unknown. The data derive from a study of T-cell memory formation after mild COVID-19. Study-level background: TCR clusters mostly belonged to single donors.

Whole-study results and caveats: Second-wave clones reaching peak frequency on day 37 lacked confirmed SARS-CoV-2 specificity.

TCR alpha and TCR beta cDNA libraries carrying sample barcodes and UMIs were produced by 5'RACE using constant-segment primers. TCRdb ran MiXCR on the 5' RACE reads and lists one entry per CDR3 protein. The sample lists roughly 350,000 distinct CDR3 sequences; roughly 13% were seen once. Sequenced input: PBMCs or a T cell subset sorted from them (not recorded which). This clonotype was sampled from a man younger than 35 who had mild COVID-19 (a few samples of this study predate the infection). Cell type and time point are not known.

CDR3 residues: CASSVLSGETNEQFF. The CDR3 DNA is TGTGCCAGCAGCGTTTTATCAGGGGAGACAAATGAGCAGTTCTTC. The chain carries TRBV9 and TRBJ2-1; TRBD1 is a possible D gene (6 bases). V was trimmed by 2 bases and J by 7 bases, leaving 16 bases between them. The CDR3 has 15 residues. Germline CDR1 and CDR2: SGDLS and YYNGEE. The whole variable domain, remainder taken from reference TRBV9 and TRBJ2-1, is DSGVTQTPKHLITATGQRVTLRCSPRSGDLSVYWYQQSLDQGLQFLIQYYNGEERAKGNILERFSAQQFPDLHSELNLSSLELGDSALYFCASSVLSGETNEQFFGPGTRLTVL.